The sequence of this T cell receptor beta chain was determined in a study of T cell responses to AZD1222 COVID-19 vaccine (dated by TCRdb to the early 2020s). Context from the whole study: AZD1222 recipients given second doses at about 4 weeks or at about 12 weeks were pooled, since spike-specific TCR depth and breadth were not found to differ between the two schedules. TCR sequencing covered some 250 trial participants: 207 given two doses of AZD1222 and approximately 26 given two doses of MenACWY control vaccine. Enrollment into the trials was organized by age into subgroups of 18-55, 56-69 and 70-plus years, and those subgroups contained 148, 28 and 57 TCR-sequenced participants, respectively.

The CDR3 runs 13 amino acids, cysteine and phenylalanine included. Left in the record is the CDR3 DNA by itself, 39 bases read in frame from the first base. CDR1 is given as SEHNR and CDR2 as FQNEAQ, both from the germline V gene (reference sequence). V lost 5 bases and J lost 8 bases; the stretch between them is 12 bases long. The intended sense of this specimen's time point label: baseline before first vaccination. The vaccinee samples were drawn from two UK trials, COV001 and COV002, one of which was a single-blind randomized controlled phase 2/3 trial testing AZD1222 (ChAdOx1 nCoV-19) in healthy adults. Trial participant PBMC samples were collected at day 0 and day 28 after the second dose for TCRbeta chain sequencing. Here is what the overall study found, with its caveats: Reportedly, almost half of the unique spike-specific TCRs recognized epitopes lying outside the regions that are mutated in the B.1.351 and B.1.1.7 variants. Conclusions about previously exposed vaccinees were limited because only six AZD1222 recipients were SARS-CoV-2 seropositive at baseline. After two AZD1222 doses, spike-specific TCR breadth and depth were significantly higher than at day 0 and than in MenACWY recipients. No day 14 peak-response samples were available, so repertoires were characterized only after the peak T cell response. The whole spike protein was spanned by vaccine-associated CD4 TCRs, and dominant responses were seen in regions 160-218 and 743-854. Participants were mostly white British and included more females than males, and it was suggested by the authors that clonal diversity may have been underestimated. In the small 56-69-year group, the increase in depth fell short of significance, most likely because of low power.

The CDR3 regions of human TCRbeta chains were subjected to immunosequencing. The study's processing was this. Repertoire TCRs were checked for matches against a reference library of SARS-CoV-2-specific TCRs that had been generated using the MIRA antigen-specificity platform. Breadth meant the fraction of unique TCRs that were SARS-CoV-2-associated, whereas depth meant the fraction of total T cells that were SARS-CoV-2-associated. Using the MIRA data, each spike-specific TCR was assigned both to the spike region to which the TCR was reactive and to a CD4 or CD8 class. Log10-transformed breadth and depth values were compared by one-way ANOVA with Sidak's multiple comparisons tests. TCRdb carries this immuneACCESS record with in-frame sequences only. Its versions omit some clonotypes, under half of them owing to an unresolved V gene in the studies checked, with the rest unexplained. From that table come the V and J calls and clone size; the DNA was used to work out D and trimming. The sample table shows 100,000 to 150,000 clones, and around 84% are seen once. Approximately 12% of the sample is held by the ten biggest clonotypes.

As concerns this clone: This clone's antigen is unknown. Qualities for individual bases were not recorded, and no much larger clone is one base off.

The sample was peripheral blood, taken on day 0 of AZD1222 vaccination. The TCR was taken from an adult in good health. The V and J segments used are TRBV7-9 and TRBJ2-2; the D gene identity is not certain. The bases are TGTGCCAGCAGCGACCGTTTCTCGGGGGAGCTGTTTTTT. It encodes CASSDRFSGELFF.